This entry concerns a single T cell receptor beta chain. This may be a read error, as it is one base from a much larger clone. This specimen comes from a study of T cells after yellow fever vaccination. Study results and limitations: The sorted memory subsets sampled on day 0 contained almost no detectable vaccine-responding clonotypes.

V was pared by 4 bases and J by 6 bases, with 12 bases between. Per germline, CDR1 MNHEY and CDR2 SVGAGI. The CDR3 is 13 residues long. TCR cDNA was made by 5'RACE template switching, adding a universal primer site and UMIs. TCRdb passed the 5' RACE reads through MiXCR, listing each CDR3 protein once. The table lists roughly 32,000 distinct CDR3 sequences, less than 8.5% of them singletons, with 20% to 25% in the top ten. This specimen consisted of PBMCs, either bulk or a sorted T-cell subset (CD4+, CD8+, memory, or dextramer-sorted; not recorded which), obtained on the day of the first yellow fever vaccination. The rearrangement uses TRBV6-5 and TRBJ1-1; unclear D gene. The receptor was derived from a young man who received the YFV17D yellow fever vaccine. CDR3 nucleotides: TGTGCCAGCAGTTGCTCCCGCAGTTCTGAAGCTTTCTTT. Translated, it gives CASSCSRSSEAFF.